This T cell receptor beta chain was captured by sequencing in a study of human T cells and chemical hapten exposure. The germline CDR1 and CDR2 sequences are SGHVS and FQNEAQ. The CDR3 sequence is 16 residues long. Trimming took off 0 bases at V and 3 bases at J, with 15 bases between the two ends. The time point was: pre-sensitization, week 0. Treatment specified: therapeutic diphenylcyclopropenone sensitization with weekly scalp DPC. TCRdb reprocessed the RACE reads via MiXCR and lists one record per CDR3 protein. The sample carries roughly 110,000 distinct CDR3 sequences, roughly an eighth recorded once. This clonotype was seen a handful of times.

The chain combines TRBV7-8 with TRBJ2-7, with D possibly matching TRBD2 (6 bases). This TCR was recovered from a woman aged 45-65 years with alopecia areata. Some clones in this sample may be carry-over from other donors' samples. The material sequenced was whole blood, taken in connection with sensitization to the hapten diphenylcyclopropenone (DPC). CDR3 amino acids: CASSLARGKVHYEQYF. CDR3 nucleotide sequence: TGTGCCAGCAGCTTAGCTCGGGGGAAGGTACACTACGAGCAGTACTTC. Variable domain in full (rest from reference TRBV7-8 and TRBJ2-7): GAGVSQSPRYKVAKRGQDVALRCDPISGHVSLFWYQQALGQGPEFLTYFQNEAQLDKSGLPSDRFFAERPEGSVSTLKIQRTQQEDSAVYLCASSLARGKVHYEQYFGPGTRLTVT.